This passage covers 24 T cell receptor beta chains from one sample sequenced in a study of somatic mutations in cytotoxic T cells in rheumatoid arthritis. Method: immunoSEQ multiplex PCR; TCRdb's copy keeps in-frame clones and lacks some. The sample records around 15,000 clones, approximately 70% being singletons. The sample consisted of CD8+ T cells sorted from blood. Receptors originate from an adult with rheumatoid arthritis.

The chain has TRBV2 and TRBJ2-3, with D possibly being TRBD1 or TRBD2 (6 bases each). The CDR3 is 15 amino acids. The V gene lost 6 bases and the J gene lost 3 bases, with 16 bases spanning the gap. Germline CDR1 SNHLY, CDR2 FYNNEI. The DNA of the CDR3 is TGTGCCAGCAGGGGGGGAGGACAGAGGACAGATACGCAGTATTTT. Amino acid sequence: CASRGGGQRTDTQYF.

In its sample, this clone was seen a few times. V gene TRBV5-8 combines with J gene TRBJ1-6; D is unresolved. V lost 2 bases and J 8 bases, leaving 11 bases between the germline ends. The CDR3 spans 14 residues. Looked up from germline, CDR1 is SGHTS and CDR2 is YDEGEE. The CDR3 is CASSFSLGYSPLHF. CDR3 nucleotides: TGTGCCAGCAGCTTTAGTCTTGGGTATTCACCCCTCCACTTT.

The chain recombines TRBV4-2 with TRBJ2-7; D possibly matches TRBD1 or TRBD2 (7 bases each). Per germline, CDR1 LGHNA and CDR2 YNFKEQ. This CDR3 comprises 12 residues. With 6 bases removed from V and 5 bases from J, the gap between germline ends came to 11 bases. CDR3 sequence: CASSAGGDEQYF. CDR3 bases: TGTGCCAGCAGTGCAGGGGGGGACGAGCAGTACTTC.

The chain recombines TRBV27 with TRBJ2-3; a weak D match, TRBD2 (6 bases). Between the trimmed V and J ends, which lost 2 bases and 8 bases, there was a span of 11 bases. Germline loops: CDR1 MNHEY, CDR2 SMNVEV (reference sequence). This CDR3 region has 13 residues. CDR3 residues: CASSLGGSSTQYF. The CDR3 coding sequence is TGTGCCAGCAGTTTAGGGGGGTCTTCTACGCAGTATTTT.

The chain combines TRBV2 with TRBJ1-2, with D maybe TRBD1 (6 bases). V gave up 8 bases and J gave up 4 bases, with 20 bases separating them. CDR3 length: 15 residues. Germline loops: CDR1 SNHLY, CDR2 FYNNEI. CDR3 coding DNA: TGTGCCAGCTCCCCTGGGGGGGCCCGAGGCTATGGCTACACCTTC. Encoded protein: CASSPGGARGYGYTF.

This chain links TRBV7-2 with TRBJ2-4; 10 bases agree with TRBD2. Germline loops: CDR1 SGHTA, CDR2 FQGNSA. After removal of 5 bases from V and 2 bases from J, the junction contained 12 bases not matched to a gene. This CDR3 region has 18 residues. The CDR3 DNA follows: TGTGCCAGCAGCCCGCCCGGACTAGCGGAGAGTTCCAAAAACATTCAGTACTTC. Its protein product is CASSPPGLAESSKNIQYF.

The chain carries TRBV27 and TRBJ2-3, with D maybe TRBD2 (6 bases). In germline, CDR1 is MNHEY, CDR2 SMNVEV (reference sequence). The CDR3 runs to 15 residues. V lost 6 bases and J 2 bases, leaving 15 bases between the germline ends. For the CDR3, the DNA is TGTGCCAGCAGCCTATTCCCGGGGGACACAGATACGCAGTATTTT. It codes for CASSLFPGDTDTQYF.

V is TRBV29-1 and J is TRBJ2-2; TRBD1 agrees at 9 bases. V gave up 8 bases and J gave up 7 bases; unmatched junction bases: 8. The CDR3 totals 13 residues. Germline loops: CDR1 SQVTM, CDR2 ANQGSEA. The CDR3 sequence is CSSRTGVSGELFF. For the CDR3, the DNA is TGCAGCTCAAGGACAGGGGTGAGCGGGGAGCTGTTTTTT.

The CDR3 region is CASSVGLGASSYEQYF. The DNA of the CDR3 is TGTGCCAGCAGCGTAGGTCTGGGGGCGAGCTCCTACGAGCAGTACTTC. The J gene is TRBJ2-7, the V gene TRBV9; the D gene is possibly TRBD1 (6 bases). This CDR3 has 16 amino acids. The ends were cut back, 0 bases at V and 0 bases at J, with 13 bases in the middle. Germline V CDR1 and CDR2: SGDLS, YYNGEE.

This clone was seen only a few times. The chain is built from TRBV5-4 and TRBJ2-7; 9 positions match TRBD2. The length of the CDR3 is 13 residues. Germline CDR1 is SGHNT and CDR2 is YYREEE (reference sequence). The J segment lost 7 bases and the V segment lost 4 bases, leaving 6 bases of the junction unmatched. The CDR3 loop reads CASSEGAGGEQYF. As DNA, the CDR3 is TGTGCCAGCAGCGAGGGGGCGGGAGGGGAGCAGTACTTC.

This clone appeared once. The rearrangement joins TRBV28 to TRBJ2-3; D remains unclear. Germline V lookup: CDR1 MDHEN, CDR2 SYDVKM. V was cut by 1 base and J by 2 bases, with 10 bases left in between. This CDR3 is built from 15 residues. The DNA of the CDR3 is TGTGCCAGCAGTTTATCTATGGACCCCACAGATACGCAGTATTTT. It is translated as CASSLSMDPTDTQYF.

The gene calls are TRBV6-1 and TRBJ1-1, with 9 bases fitting TRBD1. Germline V lookup: CDR1 MNHNS, CDR2 SASEGT. This CDR3 spans 15 amino acids. Trimming removed 2 bases from V and 4 bases from J; junction bases left unmatched: 5. The CDR3 spells CASSEPPGQGTEAFF. The CDR3 DNA reads as TGTGCCAGCAGTGAACCCCCGGGACAGGGCACTGAAGCTTTCTTT.

The rearrangement links TRBV19 to TRBJ2-7, with 9 bases that match TRBD1. Germline V lookup: CDR1 LNHDA, CDR2 SQIVND (reference sequence). This CDR3 is built from 15 residues. The V segment lost 5 bases and the J segment 6 bases; nucleotides outside the gene matches: 11. The CDR3 is CASSVIPGQGSEQYF. CDR3 sequence (DNA): TGTGCCAGTAGTGTGATACCGGGACAGGGTTCCGAGCAGTACTTC.

V gene TRBV7-9 combines with J gene TRBJ2-1; 12 positions match TRBD2. This CDR3 comprises 16 residues. Per germline, CDR1 SEHNR and CDR2 FQNEAQ (reference sequence). V gave up 5 bases and J gave up 4 bases; unmatched junction bases: 6. CDR3 coding DNA: TGTGCCAGCAGCGGTACTAGCGGGGGGTTTTACAATGAGCAGTTCTTC. Translation: CASSGTSGGFYNEQFF.

Concerning this clone: In this CDR3 the conserved last residue, phenylalanine or tryptophan, is missing, so a read error is likely. The DNA is left out, because the CDR3 cannot be placed on it with certainty; the CDR3 is given as TCRdb lists it. The chain's CDR3 is CASSLNVL. The chain couples TRBV5-6 to TRBJ1-1. Germline V gene sequence: CDR1 SGHDT, CDR2 YYEEEE. The CDR3 has 8 residues if both end residues are counted.

V and J are TRBV4-2 and TRBJ1-2, with 8 nucleotides matching TRBD1. Germline V gene lookup returns CDR1 LGHNA and CDR2 YNFKEQ. The CDR3 runs 15 residues. The ends lost 3 bases at V and 0 bases at J; junction bases unmatched: 3. The CDR3, as DNA: TGTGCCAGCAGCCACTCGACAGGGGCTAACTATGGCTACACCTTC. It yields the protein CASSHSTGANYGYTF.

This clone is a singleton in its sample. The chain employs TRBV4-3 and TRBJ2-7, with D uncertain. The length of the CDR3 is 13 residues. V lost 5 bases and J lost 4, with 12 bases in between. Germline V gives CDR1 LGHNA, CDR2 YSLEER. The CDR3 region is CASSDLDGYEQYF. As DNA, the CDR3 is TGCGCCAGCAGCGATCTTGACGGGTACGAGCAGTACTTC.

V is TRBV7-8 and J is TRBJ2-7, with D perhaps matching TRBD2 (6 bases). The CDR3 has 15 residues. V lost 4 bases, J lost 1 base, and 14 bases lay in between. CDR1 SGHVS and CDR2 FQNEAQ come from the germline V gene. In nucleotides, the CDR3 is TGTGCCAGCAGCTCTACCCGGGGGAGGTCCTACGAGCAGTACTTC. Protein product: CASSSTRGRSYEQYF.

The genes are TRBV5-5 and TRBJ2-7; tentative D call: TRBD1 (6 bases). Trimming left V 4 bases short and J 0 bases short, with 11 bases between. The CDR3 extends over 14 amino acids. Per the germline V gene, CDR1 is SGHKS and CDR2 is YYEKEE (reference sequence). The CDR3 region is CASSEGGSSYEQYF. CDR3 DNA sequence: TGTGCCAGCAGCGAAGGGGGAAGCTCCTACGAGCAGTACTTC.

This chain joins TRBV6-1 and TRBJ2-1; 7 bases match TRBD1. The trim removed 6 bases at V and 1 base at J, leaving 6 bases unmatched. From germline, CDR1 is MNHNS and CDR2 SASEGT. The CDR3 has 15 residues. CDR3 amino acids: CASRAQTGSYNEQFF. Written as DNA, the CDR3 is TGTGCCAGCAGAGCCCAGACAGGGTCCTACAATGAGCAGTTCTTC.

This clone was seen only once. The V call is TRBV5-1, the J call TRBJ1-1; no clear D. The CDR3 loop spans 14 amino acids. In germline, CDR1 is SGHRS, CDR2 YFSETQ. Between the trimmed V and J ends, which lost 0 bases and 0 bases, there was a span of 6 bases. The CDR3 sequence is CASSLDLLNTEAFF. The CDR3 DNA reads as TGCGCCAGCAGCTTGGACCTATTGAACACTGAAGCTTTCTTT.

The rearrangement joins TRBV4-3 to TRBJ2-1; D could derive from TRBD1 or TRBD2 (5 bases each). Trimming left V 0 bases short and J 3 bases short, with 24 bases between. The CDR3 consists of 20 residues. The V gene's germline CDR1 is LGHNA and CDR2 YSLEER. The CDR3 DNA is TGCGCCAGCAGCCAAGACGTGAGGGGCGGGCTAGCCACCCTCTACAATGAGCAGTTCTTC. Translation gives CASSQDVRGGLATLYNEQFF.

V and J are TRBV6-5 and TRBJ2-5; maybe TRBD1 (7 bases). The V gene lost 6 bases and the J gene lost 5 bases, with 13 bases spanning the gap. Germline V gene sequence: CDR1 MNHEY, CDR2 SVGAGI. The CDR3 covers 13 residues. CDR3 sequence (DNA): TGTGCCAGCAGCCAGGGGGAGGAGGAGACCCAGTACTTC. Protein: CASSQGEEETQYF.

The chain carries TRBV19 and TRBJ1-5, with D possibly being TRBD1 (5 bases). This CDR3 has 18 residues. Germline V gene data show CDR1 as LNHDA and CDR2 as SQIVND (reference sequence). The V end was cut by 3 bases, the J end by 2 bases, with 20 bases between. CDR3 in amino acids: CASSIGAIGMAGNQPQHF. CDR3 DNA sequence: TGTGCCAGTAGTATTGGGGCTATCGGGATGGCCGGCAATCAGCCCCAGCATTTT.